The present TCR beta chain was sequenced within a study of Ad26.COV2.S vaccination and SARS-CoV-2 variants. Specified treatment: 19 received Ad26.COV2.S at low or high dose, single or two shots; roughly five received placebo; per-sample allocation not given. The investigators took samples on day 63 after the first vaccine or placebo injection. Produced via immunoSEQ multiplex PCR; TCRdb's table is partial and in-frame only. The sample contains a few hundred thousand clones, 85% to 90% of which appear only once. Trimming took 0 bases from V and 1 from J, leaving 6 bases between them. Germline V CDR1 and CDR2: MGHRA, YSYEKL. This CDR3 contains 14 residues.

The receptor's source is a person between 18 and 60 years old who received the Ad26.COV2.S COVID-19 vaccine or a placebo. The specimen was peripheral blood, collected in a trial of Ad26.COV2.S vaccine versus placebo. The rearrangement uses TRBV4-1 and TRBJ1-1; D uncertain. The CDR3 reads CASSQDGRNTEAFF. The DNA for the CDR3 is TGCGCCAGCAGCCAAGATGGTAGGAACACTGAAGCTTTCTTT.